These T cell receptor beta chains were read from a single sample in a study of T cells after yellow fever vaccination. TCRdb fed the 5' RACE reads into MiXCR, producing one record per CDR3 protein. Of about 630,000 distinct CDR3 sequences listed, 9% to 15% are singletons. The sequencing here drew on PBMCs, taken on the day of the yellow fever booster vaccination. The receptors shown here come from a man aged 25-45 years who received the YFV17D yellow fever vaccine. CDR3s include the opening cysteine and the closing phenylalanine or tryptophan. A D gene is named only where the DNA matches it firmly. Rows may omit the clone size; those that give it use once, few, many or a size class.

CDR3nt | CDR3aa | j_gene | abundance | v_gene | d_gene
TGCGCCAGCAGTGAGAGCGGAAGACCAAACCCCGGGGAGCTGTTTTTT | CASSESGRPNPGELFF | TRBJ2-2 | . | TRBV10-1 | .
TGTGCCAGCAGTTACGCTGCGACAGGGGATCAGCCCCAGCATTTT | CASSYAATGDQPQHF | TRBJ1-5 | . | TRBV6-2/TRBV6-3 | TRBD1
TGCAGCGTGGGACTAGCGGAGGGACCATACCTCTACGAGCAGTACTTC | CSVGLAEGPYLYEQYF | TRBJ2-7 | many | TRBV29-1 | TRBD2
TGTGCCAGCAGCCAGACGGGACCGAGCTCCTACGAGCAGTACTTC | CASSQTGPSSYEQYF | TRBJ2-7 | . | TRBV14 | .
TGTGCCAGCAGTTACTCGGGATTGTACTATGGCTACACCTTC | CASSYSGLYYGYTF | TRBJ1-2 | few | TRBV6-2/TRBV6-3 | .
TGCGCCAGCAGCCAAGATCGAGCGGGAGGAAATACGCAGTATTTT | CASSQDRAGGNTQYF | TRBJ2-3 | . | TRBV4-3 | TRBD2
TGCGCCAGCAGCCCCAGGGCTTCTAGCACAGATACGCAGTATTTT | CASSPRASSTDTQYF | TRBJ2-3 | few | TRBV4-1 | .
TGTGCCAGCAGCCGCAGTCAGGGAGGCCAATCACCCCTCCACTTT | CASSRSQGGQSPLHF | TRBJ1-6 | few | TRBV7-6 | .
TGTGCCAGCAGTGAAGGAGCGGGGGTGACAGATACGCAGTATTTT | CASSEGAGVTDTQYF | TRBJ2-3 | few | TRBV2 | TRBD2
TGCGCCAGCAGCCTCGGGGCTAGCGGGAGTCAACGTAGAGAGCAGTACTTC | CASSLGASGSQRREQYF | TRBJ2-7 | . | TRBV4-3 | TRBD2
TGTGCCAGCAGCTATCTACTAGCGGGGCCCTGGGAGACCCAGTACTTC | CASSYLLAGPWETQYF | TRBJ2-5 | . | TRBV7-2 | TRBD2
TGTGCCAGCAGCCGTCGATGGAGGCAGTCACAAGAGACCCAGTACTTC | CASSRRWRQSQETQYF | TRBJ2-5 | . | TRBV7-2 | .